The 15 T cell receptor beta chains below were found in one sample sequenced in a study of CXCR3-negative and CXCR3-positive naive CD8 T cells. 5' RACE that incorporated UMI labels was used to prepare the TRB cDNA libraries. For each CDR3 protein, TCRdb gives one entry from its re-call of the 5' RACE reads, without DNA. This sample's table reports tens of thousands of distinct CDR3 sequences. Sequencing was carried out using naive CXCR3- CD8+ T cells from blood. Regarding subset: CD45RO-CCR7+CD27+CD95- naive CD8+ T cells lacking CXCR3 (TNR3-). The receptors were gathered from a human donor in good health. Some clones in this sample may be carry-over from other donors' samples.

The chain links TRBV10-3 to TRBJ2-7; without DNA, the TCRdb call of TRBD1 cannot be checked. CDR3 length equals 15 residues. Per germline, CDR1 ENHRY and CDR2 SYGVKD. CDR3 protein: CAISERWEAPGEQYF.

The chain uses TRBV28 and TRBJ2-7. The CDR3 loop spans 13 amino acids. Germline values: CDR1 MDHEN, CDR2 SYDVKM. The CDR3 loop is CASSFLRDYEQYF.

This chain links TRBV10-2 with TRBJ2-7; TCRdb's assignment of TRBD2 cannot be checked, as there is no DNA. The CDR3 contains 13 residues. Germline CDR1 and CDR2: WSHSY and SAAADI. This CDR3 reads CASSEWSSTEQYF.

V usage is TRBV5-5 and J usage is TRBJ2-5; TCRdb gives TRBD1 as the D gene, but with no DNA this cannot be confirmed. From germline, CDR1 is SGHKS and CDR2 YYEKEE (reference sequence). The CDR3 length is 14 residues. CDR3 in amino acids: CASSPGQGTETQYF.

The chain has TRBV5-1 and TRBJ1-1. Germline V gene data show CDR1 as SGHRS and CDR2 as YFSETQ. This CDR3 has 14 residues. CDR3 in amino acids: CASSTSLGLTEAFF.

This chain joins TRBV20-1 and TRBJ2-1; TCRdb selects TRBD2, and the lack of DNA leaves this call unchecked. The CDR3 runs 12 residues. CDR1 and CDR2 (germline): DFQATT, SNEGSKA (reference sequence). CDR3 sequence: CSATLVVNEQVF.

The chain is built from TRBV29-1 and TRBJ2-7; TCRdb's D call of TRBD1 is untestable without DNA. Germline V gene data show CDR1 as SQVTM and CDR2 as ANQGSEA. The CDR3 spans 12 residues. CDR3 in amino acids: CSGQGEANEQYF.

V is TRBV4-1 and J is TRBJ2-1; TCRdb's D gene call, TRBD1, goes unchecked for lack of DNA. The CDR3 consists of 15 residues. CDR1 is MGHRA and CDR2 is YSYEKL in the germline V gene. CDR3 in amino acids: CASSHDRGRDNEQFF.

This chain uses TRBV21-1 with TRBJ2-7; TCRdb's D call of TRBD2 is untestable without DNA. TRBV21-1 is a pseudogene segment. CDR3 length: 14 amino acids. CDR3 sequence: CASSKGVGGVEQYF.

The chain uses TRBV9 and TRBJ2-3; TCRdb reports TRBD1, a call that lacks DNA to check it against. CDR1 and CDR2 from the germline V gene are SGDLS and YYNGEE. The CDR3 sequence is 15 residues long. The CDR3 spells CASSARTGLADTQYF.

CDR3: CASSDSRDTGELFF. The chain links TRBV6-4 to TRBJ2-2. Germline lookup yields CDR1 MRHNA and CDR2 SNTAGT. This CDR3 is built from 14 residues.

The J gene is TRBJ2-1, the V gene TRBV28; with no DNA, the TCRdb D assignment of TRBD2 cannot be verified. This CDR3 has 15 residues. Germline V lookup: CDR1 MDHEN, CDR2 SYDVKM. This chain's CDR3 is CASSFLGEGVNEQFF.

This chain connects TRBV4-2 to TRBJ2-3; TCRdb names TRBD1, which stays unverified in the absence of DNA. Germline V gene sequence: CDR1 LGHNA, CDR2 YNFKEQ. The CDR3 is made up of 15 amino acids. CDR3 residues: CASSQENGGADTQYF.

This chain uses TRBV6-4 with TRBJ2-1; TCRdb selects TRBD2, and the lack of DNA leaves this call unchecked. Per germline, CDR1 MRHNA and CDR2 SNTAGT. The CDR3 contains 15 residues. This chain's CDR3 is CASSPEGEGSNEQFF.

This chain uses TRBV4-2 with TRBJ1-2. CDR1 is LGHNA and CDR2 is YNFKEQ in the germline V gene. The CDR3 is 14 amino acids. The CDR3: CASSQAVGSYGYTF.